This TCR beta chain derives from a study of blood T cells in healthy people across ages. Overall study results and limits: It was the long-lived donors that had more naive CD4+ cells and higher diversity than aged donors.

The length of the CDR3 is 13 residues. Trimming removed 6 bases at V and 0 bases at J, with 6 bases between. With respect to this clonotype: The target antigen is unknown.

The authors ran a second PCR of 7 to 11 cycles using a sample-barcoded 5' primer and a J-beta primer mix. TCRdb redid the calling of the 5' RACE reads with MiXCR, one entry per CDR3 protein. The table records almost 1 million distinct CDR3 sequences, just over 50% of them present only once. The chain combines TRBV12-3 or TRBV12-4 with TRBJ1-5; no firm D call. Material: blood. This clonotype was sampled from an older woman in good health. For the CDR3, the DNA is TGTGCCAGCAGGACGGGTAGCAATCAGCCCCAGCATTTT. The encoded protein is CASRTGSNQPQHF.